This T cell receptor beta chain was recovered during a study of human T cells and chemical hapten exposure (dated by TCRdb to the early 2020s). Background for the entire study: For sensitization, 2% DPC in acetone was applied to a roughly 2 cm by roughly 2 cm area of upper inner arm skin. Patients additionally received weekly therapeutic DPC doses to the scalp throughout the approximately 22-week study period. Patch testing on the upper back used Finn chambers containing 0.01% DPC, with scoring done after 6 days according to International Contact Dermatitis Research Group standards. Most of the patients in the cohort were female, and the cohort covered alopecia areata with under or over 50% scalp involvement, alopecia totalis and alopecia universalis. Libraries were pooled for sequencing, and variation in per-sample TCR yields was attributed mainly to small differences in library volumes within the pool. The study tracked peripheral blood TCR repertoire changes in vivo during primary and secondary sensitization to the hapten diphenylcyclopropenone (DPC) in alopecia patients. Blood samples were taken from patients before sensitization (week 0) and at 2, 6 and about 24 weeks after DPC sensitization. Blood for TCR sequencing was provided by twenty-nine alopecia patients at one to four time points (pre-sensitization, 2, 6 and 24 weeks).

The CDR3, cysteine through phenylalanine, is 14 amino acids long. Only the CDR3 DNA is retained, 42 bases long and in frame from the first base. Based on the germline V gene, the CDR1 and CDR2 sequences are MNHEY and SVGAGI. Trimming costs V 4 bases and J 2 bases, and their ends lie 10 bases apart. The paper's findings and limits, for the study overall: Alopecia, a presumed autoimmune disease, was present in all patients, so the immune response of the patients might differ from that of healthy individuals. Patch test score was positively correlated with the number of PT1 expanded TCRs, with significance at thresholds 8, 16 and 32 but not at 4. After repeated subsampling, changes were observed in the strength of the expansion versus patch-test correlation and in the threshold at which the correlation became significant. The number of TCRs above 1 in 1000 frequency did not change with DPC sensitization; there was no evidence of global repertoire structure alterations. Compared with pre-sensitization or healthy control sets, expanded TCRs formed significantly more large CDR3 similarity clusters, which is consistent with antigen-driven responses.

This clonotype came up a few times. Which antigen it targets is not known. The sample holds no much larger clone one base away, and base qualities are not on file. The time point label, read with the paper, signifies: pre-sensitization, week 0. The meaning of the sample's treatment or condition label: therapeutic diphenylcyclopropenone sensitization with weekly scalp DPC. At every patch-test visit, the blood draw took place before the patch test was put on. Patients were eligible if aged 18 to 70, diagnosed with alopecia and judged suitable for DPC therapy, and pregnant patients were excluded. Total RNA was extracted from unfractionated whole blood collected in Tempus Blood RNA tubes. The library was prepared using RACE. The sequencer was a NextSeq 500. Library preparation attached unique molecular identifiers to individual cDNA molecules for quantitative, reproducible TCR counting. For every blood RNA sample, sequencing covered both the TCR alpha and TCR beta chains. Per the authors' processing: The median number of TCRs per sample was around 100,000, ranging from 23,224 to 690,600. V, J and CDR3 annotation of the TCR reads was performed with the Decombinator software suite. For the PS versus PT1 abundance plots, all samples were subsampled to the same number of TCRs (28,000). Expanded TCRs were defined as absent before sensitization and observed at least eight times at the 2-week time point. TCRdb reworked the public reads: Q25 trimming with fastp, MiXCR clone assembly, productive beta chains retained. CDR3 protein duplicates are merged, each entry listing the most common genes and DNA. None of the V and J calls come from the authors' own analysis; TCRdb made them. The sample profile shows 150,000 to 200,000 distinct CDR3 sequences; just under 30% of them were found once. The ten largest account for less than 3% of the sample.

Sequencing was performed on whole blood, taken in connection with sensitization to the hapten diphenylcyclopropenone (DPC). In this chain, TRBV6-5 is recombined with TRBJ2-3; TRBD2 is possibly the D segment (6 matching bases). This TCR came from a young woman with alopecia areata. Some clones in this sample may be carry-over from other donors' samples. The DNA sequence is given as TGTGCCAGCAGTTTACTAGCCGCCACAGATACGCAGTATTTT. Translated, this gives CASSLLAATDTQYF.